Listed below are T cell receptor beta chains from one sample, sequenced in a study of blood T cell repertoires in COVID-19. The repertoire was sequenced with immunoSEQ multiplex PCR; TCRdb's copy has only in-frame clones and lacks some. The sample carries 150,000 to 200,000 clones, approximately 84% recorded once. Sequencing used peripheral blood. These receptor sequences come from a human donor with acute or convalescent COVID-19. The donor label of this sample is uncertain. The CDR3 runs from the conserved cysteine through the conserved F or W. The D gene is left open where the match is weak. The size field is filled for only some rows; it gives once, few, many or a size class.

v_call,j_call,d_call,clone_size,cdr3_aa,cdr3_nt
TRBV30,TRBJ1-6,.,.,CAVTGPATENSPLHF,TGTGCCGTGACTGGCCCCGCAACCGAAAATTCACCCCTCCACTTT
TRBV7-2,TRBJ1-4,.,.,CASSFGGYNEKLFF,TGTGCCAGCAGCTTCGGGGGTTACAATGAAAAACTGTTTTTT
TRBV19,TRBJ2-3,.,.,CASTVGGVGADTQYF,TGTGCCAGTACTGTGGGGGGAGTCGGCGCAGATACGCAGTATTTT
TRBV6-1,TRBJ2-5,.,.,CASSEMYSQETQYF,TGTGCCAGCAGTGAAATGTACTCCCAAGAGACCCAGTACTTC
TRBV5-1,TRBJ2-2,TRBD1,.,CASSYQGAMEAGELFF,TGCGCCAGCAGCTATCAGGGGGCAATGGAGGCCGGGGAGCTGTTTTTT
TRBV3-1/TRBV3-2,TRBJ1-2,.,.,CASSPQGGYGYTF,TGTGCCAGCAGCCCCCAGGGAGGGTATGGCTACACCTTC
TRBV7-3,TRBJ2-1,.,.,CASSLISDPNNEQFF,TGTGCCAGCAGCTTAATTAGCGACCCTAACAATGAGCAGTTCTTC
TRBV7-8,TRBJ1-5,TRBD1,few,CASSLAGTGYQPQHF,TGTGCCAGCAGCTTAGCGGGGACAGGGTATCAGCCCCAGCATTTT
TRBV7-2,TRBJ2-7,TRBD2,.,CASSFSGRIHEQYF,TGTGCCAGCAGCTTTAGCGGGAGAATCCACGAGCAGTACTTC
TRBV14,TRBJ2-3,TRBD2,.,CASSQISGRIYDITDTQYF,TGTGCCAGCAGCCAAATAAGCGGGAGAATATATGATATCACAGATACGCAGTATTTT
TRBV11-2,TRBJ2-7,.,.,CASSLAPSSYEQYF,TGTGCCAGCAGCTTAGCTCCCTCTTCCTACGAGCAGTACTTC
TRBV5-1,TRBJ1-4,TRBD1,.,CASSLAQGSNEKLFF,TGCGCCAGCAGCTTGGCACAGGGGAGTAATGAAAAACTGTTTTTT
TRBV7-2,TRBJ2-3,TRBD2,.,CASSLVGTSGRAADTQYF,TGTGCCAGCAGCTTAGTGGGGACTAGCGGGAGGGCCGCAGATACGCAGTATTTT
TRBV14,TRBJ2-2,TRBD2,.,CASSLRLADFVGELFF,TGTGCCAGCAGCCTCCGACTAGCGGACTTCGTCGGGGAGCTGTTTTTT
TRBV7-8,TRBJ2-1,TRBD2,.,CASSAQILAGVNNEQFF,TGTGCCAGCAGCGCCCAGATTCTAGCGGGAGTCAACAATGAGCAGTTCTTC